One sample yielded the 5 T cell receptor beta chains listed below, sequenced in a study of shared clonotypes between healthy human individuals. Using immunoSEQ multiplex PCR, the repertoire was profiled, and TCRdb retains in-frame clones only, with some absent. The sample shows hundreds of thousands of clones, 87% of them seen only once. The specimen sequenced was memory CD8+ T cells sorted from blood. Subset here: CD45RO+ cells pooled with CCR7-negative TemRA cells. The receptor set was obtained from a man aged 18 to 29 in good health.

The CDR3 loop reads CASSSIERGMTDTQYF. The DNA for the CDR3 is TGTGCCAGCAGCTCCATTGAGCGGGGGATGACAGATACGCAGTATTTT. The rearrangement joins TRBV13 to TRBJ2-3, with 8 bases lining up with TRBD2. Germline CDR1 and CDR2: PRHDT and FYEKMQ (reference sequence). The CDR3 runs to 16 residues. J lost 3 bases, V lost 4 bases, and 9 bases had no gene match.

This clone was detected once. This chain connects TRBV7-2 to TRBJ2-7, with TRBD2 identical over 7 bases. The CDR3 consists of 13 residues. Germline trimming cut 5 bases from V and 3 bases from J; bases unmatched to any gene: 4. In germline, CDR1 is SGHTA, CDR2 FQGNSA. The CDR3 coding sequence is TGTGCCAGCAGCAGGGGAGGGCTCTACGAGCAGTACTTC. It is translated as CASSRGGLYEQYF.

The genes are TRBV7-9 and TRBJ1-1, with D uncertain. Trimming took 5 bases from V and 2 from J, leaving 15 bases between them. In germline, CDR1 is SEHNR, CDR2 FQNEAQ (reference sequence). The CDR3 has 15 amino acids. CDR3 DNA: TGTGCCAGCAGCCCAAGCCGGACGGGAAACACTGAAGCTTTCTTT. Residues: CASSPSRTGNTEAFF.

The V call is TRBV9, the J call TRBJ1-4; D is undetermined. This CDR3 comprises 15 residues. V was clipped by 4 bases and J by 14 bases, with 24 bases between them. CDR1 is SGDLS, CDR2 YYNGEE, per germline. Written as DNA, the CDR3 is TGTGCCAGCAGCCCCCGGGCCCATCCCTTTGAAGGGCTGTTTTTT. Translating gives CASSPRAHPFEGLFF.

This chain joins TRBV7-9 and TRBJ1-1; D gene ambiguous. The CDR3 length is 13 residues. Deletions cut 4 bases from V and 2 bases from J, with 8 bases between. In germline, CDR1 is SEHNR, CDR2 FQNEAQ (reference sequence). The CDR3: CASSYFPNTEAFF. CDR3 nucleotides: TGTGCCAGCAGCTATTTCCCCAACACTGAAGCTTTCTTT.